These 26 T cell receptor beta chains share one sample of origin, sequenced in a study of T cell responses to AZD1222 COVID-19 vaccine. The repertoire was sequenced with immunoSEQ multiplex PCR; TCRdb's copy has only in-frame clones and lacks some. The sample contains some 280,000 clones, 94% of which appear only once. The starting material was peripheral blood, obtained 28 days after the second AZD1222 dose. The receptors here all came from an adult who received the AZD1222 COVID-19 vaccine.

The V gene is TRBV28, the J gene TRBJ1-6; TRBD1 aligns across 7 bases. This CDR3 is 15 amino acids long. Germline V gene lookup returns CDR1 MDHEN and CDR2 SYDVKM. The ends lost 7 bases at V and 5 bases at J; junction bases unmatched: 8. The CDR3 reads CASNRQQGDNSPLHF. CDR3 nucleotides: TGTGCCAGCAACCGACAGCAGGGGGATAATTCACCCCTCCACTTT.

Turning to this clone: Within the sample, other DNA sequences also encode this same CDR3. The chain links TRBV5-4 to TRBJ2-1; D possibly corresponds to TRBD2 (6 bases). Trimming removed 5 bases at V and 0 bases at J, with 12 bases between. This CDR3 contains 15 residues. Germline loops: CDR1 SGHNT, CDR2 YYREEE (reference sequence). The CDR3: CASSLNGGSYNEQFF. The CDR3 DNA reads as TGTGCCAGCAGTCTGAACGGGGGCTCCTACAATGAGCAGTTCTTC.

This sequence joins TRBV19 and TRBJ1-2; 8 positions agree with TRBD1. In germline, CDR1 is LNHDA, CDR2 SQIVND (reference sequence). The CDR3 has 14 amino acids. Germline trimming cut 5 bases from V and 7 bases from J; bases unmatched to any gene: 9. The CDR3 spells CASSSQTGVGGYTF. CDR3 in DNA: TGTGCCAGTAGTTCCCAGACAGGGGTCGGTGGCTACACCTTC.

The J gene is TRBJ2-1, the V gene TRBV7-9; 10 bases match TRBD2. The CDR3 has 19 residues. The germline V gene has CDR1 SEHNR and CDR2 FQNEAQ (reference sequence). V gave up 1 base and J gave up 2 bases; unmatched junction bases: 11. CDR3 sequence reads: CASSLVVASGGFTYNEQFF. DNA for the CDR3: TGTGCCAGCAGCTTAGTAGTGGCTAGCGGGGGATTTACCTACAATGAGCAGTTCTTC.

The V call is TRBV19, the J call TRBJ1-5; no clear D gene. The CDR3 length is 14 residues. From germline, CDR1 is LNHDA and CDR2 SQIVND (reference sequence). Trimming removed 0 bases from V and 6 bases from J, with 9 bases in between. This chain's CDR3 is CASSIELRGQPQHF. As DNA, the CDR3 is TGTGCCAGTAGTATAGAGTTAAGAGGTCAGCCCCAGCATTTT.

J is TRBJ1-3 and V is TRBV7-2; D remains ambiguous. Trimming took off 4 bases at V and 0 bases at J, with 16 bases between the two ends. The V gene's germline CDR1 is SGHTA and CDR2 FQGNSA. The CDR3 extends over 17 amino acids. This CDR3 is CASSSREALVSGNTIYF. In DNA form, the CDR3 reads TGTGCCAGCAGCTCGAGGGAAGCGTTGGTCTCTGGAAACACCATATATTTT. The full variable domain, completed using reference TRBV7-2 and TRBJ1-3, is GAGVSQSPSNKVTEKGKDVELRCDPISGHTALYWYRQSLGQGLEFLIYFQGNSAPDKSGLPSDRFSAERTGGSVSTLTIQRTQQEDSAVYLCASSSREALVSGNTIYFGEGSWLTVV.

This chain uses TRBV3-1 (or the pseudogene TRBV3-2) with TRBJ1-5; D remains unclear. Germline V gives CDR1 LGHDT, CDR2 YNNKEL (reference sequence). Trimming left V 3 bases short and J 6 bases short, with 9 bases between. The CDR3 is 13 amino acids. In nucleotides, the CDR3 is TGTGCCAGCAGCCACCAGGACGGTCAGCCCCAGCATTTT. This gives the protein CASSHQDGQPQHF.

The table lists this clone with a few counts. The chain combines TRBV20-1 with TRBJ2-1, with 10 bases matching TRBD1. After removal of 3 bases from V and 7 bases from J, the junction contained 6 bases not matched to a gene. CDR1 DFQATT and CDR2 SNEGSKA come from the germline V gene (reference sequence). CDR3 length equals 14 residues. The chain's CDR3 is CSASLTGGRNEQFF. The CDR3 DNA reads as TGCAGTGCTAGTTTGACAGGGGGCAGGAATGAGCAGTTCTTC.

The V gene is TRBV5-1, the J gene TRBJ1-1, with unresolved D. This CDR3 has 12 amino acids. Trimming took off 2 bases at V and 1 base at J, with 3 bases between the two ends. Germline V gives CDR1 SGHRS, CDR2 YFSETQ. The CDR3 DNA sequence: TGCGCCAGCAGCTTCGGGAACACTGAAGCTTTCTTT. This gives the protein CASSFGNTEAFF.

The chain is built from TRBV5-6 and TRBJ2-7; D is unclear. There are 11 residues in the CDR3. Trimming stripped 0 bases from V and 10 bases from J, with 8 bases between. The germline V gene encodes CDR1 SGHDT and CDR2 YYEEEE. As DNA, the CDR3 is TGTGCCAGCAGCTTGGACGGCCAACAGTACTTC. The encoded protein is CASSLDGQQYF.

The CDR3 spells CASSRLLTGGRSPLHF. Here the CDR3 DNA reads TGTGCCAGCAGCCGCCTCCTTACGGGGGGAAGGTCACCCCTCCACTTT. The V and J genes are TRBV28 and TRBJ1-6; the D gene is possibly TRBD1 (5 bases). CDR1 and CDR2 from the germline V gene are MDHEN and SYDVKM. The CDR3 loop spans 16 amino acids. V lost 6 bases, J lost 10 bases, and 22 bases lay in between.

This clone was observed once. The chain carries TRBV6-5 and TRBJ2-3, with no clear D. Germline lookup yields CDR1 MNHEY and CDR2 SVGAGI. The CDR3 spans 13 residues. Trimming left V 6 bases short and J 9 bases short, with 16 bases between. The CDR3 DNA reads TGTGCCAGCAGCTACAGTGGCGGCAGAACGCAGTATTTT. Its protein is CASSYSGGRTQYF.

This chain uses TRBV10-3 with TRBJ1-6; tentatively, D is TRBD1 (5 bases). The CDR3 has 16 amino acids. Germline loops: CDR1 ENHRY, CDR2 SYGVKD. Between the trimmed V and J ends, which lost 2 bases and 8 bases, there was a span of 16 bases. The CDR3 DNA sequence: TGTGCCATCAGTGAGAGGGGCGGTATATTCGATTCACCCCTCCACTTT. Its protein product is CAISERGGIFDSPLHF.

The CDR3, as DNA: TGTGCCAGCACATCAGTACTGGGCAATCAGCCCCAGCATTTT. Translating gives CASTSVLGNQPQHF. This rearrangement joins TRBV28 to TRBJ1-5; D gene unclear. Germline lookup yields CDR1 MDHEN and CDR2 SYDVKM. V lost 7 bases and J lost 2, with 12 bases in between. There are 14 residues in the CDR3.

The CDR3 spells CSASRQGSWEKLFF. CDR3 sequence (DNA): TGCAGTGCTAGTCGACAGGGGTCATGGGAAAAACTGTTTTTT. The rearrangement links TRBV20-1 to TRBJ1-4; TRBD1 matches at 8 bases. Germline V lookup: CDR1 DFQATT, CDR2 SNEGSKA (reference sequence). The V segment lost 3 bases and the J segment 8 bases; nucleotides outside the gene matches: 8. This CDR3 comprises 14 residues.

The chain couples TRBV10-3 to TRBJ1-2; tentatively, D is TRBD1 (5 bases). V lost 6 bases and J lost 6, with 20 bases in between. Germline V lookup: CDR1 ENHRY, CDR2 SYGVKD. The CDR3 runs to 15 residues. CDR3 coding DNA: TGTGCCATCAGAGCGACAGTTTTCGGCTCCCATGGCTACACCTTC. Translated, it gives CAIRATVFGSHGYTF.

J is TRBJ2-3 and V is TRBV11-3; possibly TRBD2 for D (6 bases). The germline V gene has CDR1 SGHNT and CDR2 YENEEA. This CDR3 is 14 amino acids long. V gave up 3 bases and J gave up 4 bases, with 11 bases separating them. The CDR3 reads CASSFSAGSDTQYF. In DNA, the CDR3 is TGTGCCAGCAGCTTTTCCGCGGGATCAGATACGCAGTATTTT.

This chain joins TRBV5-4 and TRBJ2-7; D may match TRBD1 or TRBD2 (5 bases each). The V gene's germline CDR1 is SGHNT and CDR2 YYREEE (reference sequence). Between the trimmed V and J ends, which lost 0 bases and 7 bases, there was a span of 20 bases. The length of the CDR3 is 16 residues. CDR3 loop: CASSLGEGALPGEQYF. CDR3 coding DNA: TGTGCCAGCAGCTTGGGGGAAGGGGCCCTACCGGGAGAGCAGTACTTC.

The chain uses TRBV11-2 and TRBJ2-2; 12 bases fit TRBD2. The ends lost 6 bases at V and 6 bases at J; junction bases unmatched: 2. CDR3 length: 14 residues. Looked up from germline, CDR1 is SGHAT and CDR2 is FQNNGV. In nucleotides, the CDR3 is TGTGCCAGCAGGAGACTAGCGGGGGCCGGGGAGCTGTTTTTT. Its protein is CASRRLAGAGELFF.

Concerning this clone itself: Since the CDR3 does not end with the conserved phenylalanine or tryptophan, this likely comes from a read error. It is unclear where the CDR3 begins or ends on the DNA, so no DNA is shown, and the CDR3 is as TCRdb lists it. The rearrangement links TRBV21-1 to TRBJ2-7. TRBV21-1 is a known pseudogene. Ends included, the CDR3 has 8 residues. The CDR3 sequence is CASSKGQT.

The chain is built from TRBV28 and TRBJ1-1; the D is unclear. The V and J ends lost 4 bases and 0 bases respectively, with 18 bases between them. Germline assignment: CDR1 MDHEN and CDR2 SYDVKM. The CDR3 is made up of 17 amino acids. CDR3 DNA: TGTGCCAGCAGTTATCCTACGACATTACGCATGAACACTGAAGCTTTCTTT. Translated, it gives CASSYPTTLRMNTEAFF. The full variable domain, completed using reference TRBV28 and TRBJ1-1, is DVKVTQSSRYLVKRTGEKVFLECVQDMDHENMFWYRQDPGLGLRLIYFSYDVKMKEKGDIPEGYSVSREKKERFSLILESASTNQTSMYLCASSYPTTLRMNTEAFFGQGTRLTVV.

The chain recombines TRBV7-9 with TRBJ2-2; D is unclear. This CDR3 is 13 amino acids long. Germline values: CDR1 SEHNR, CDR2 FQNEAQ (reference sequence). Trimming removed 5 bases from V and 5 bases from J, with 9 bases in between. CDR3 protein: CASSPFRTGELFF. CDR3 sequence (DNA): TGTGCCAGCAGCCCCTTCAGAACCGGGGAGCTGTTTTTT.

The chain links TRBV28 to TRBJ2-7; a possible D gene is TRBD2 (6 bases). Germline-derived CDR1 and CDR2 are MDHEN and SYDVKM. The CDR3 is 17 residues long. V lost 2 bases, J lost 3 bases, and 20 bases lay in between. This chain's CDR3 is CASSLPVLGLRNYEQYF. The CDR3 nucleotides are TGTGCCAGCAGTTTACCCGTTCTGGGACTCCGAAACTACGAGCAGTACTTC.

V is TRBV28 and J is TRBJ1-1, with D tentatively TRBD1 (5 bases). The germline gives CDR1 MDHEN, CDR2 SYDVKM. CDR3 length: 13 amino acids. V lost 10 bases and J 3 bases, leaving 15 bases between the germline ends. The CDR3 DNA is TGTGCCATCGTATCCAGGGCATACACTGAAGCTTTCTTT. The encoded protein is CAIVSRAYTEAFF.

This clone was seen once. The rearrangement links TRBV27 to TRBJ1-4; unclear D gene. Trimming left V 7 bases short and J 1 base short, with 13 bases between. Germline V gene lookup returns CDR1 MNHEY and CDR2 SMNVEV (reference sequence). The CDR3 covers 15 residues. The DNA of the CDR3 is TGTGCCAGCAATCCTGGTCGGATAACTAATGAAAAACTGTTTTTT. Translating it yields CASNPGRITNEKLFF.

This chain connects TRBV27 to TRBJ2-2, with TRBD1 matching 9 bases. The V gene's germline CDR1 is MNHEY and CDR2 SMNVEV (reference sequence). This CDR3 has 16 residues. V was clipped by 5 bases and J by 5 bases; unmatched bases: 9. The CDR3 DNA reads TGTGCCAGCAGTCCGCCGGACAGGGGACTTACCGGGGAGCTGTTTTTT. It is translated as CASSPPDRGLTGELFF.